These T cell receptor beta chains were read from a single sample in a study of T-cell memory formation after mild COVID-19. Using its own MiXCR run on the 5' RACE reads, TCRdb lists one record per CDR3 protein. The profile shows approximately 260,000 distinct CDR3 sequences, about a sixth of them singletons. The specimen sequenced was PBMCs or a T cell subset sorted from them (not recorded which). All receptors derive from a young man who had mild COVID-19 (a few samples of this study predate the infection). Cell type and time point are not known. Both conserved end residues are part of each CDR3. D genes are given only for firm matches. Some rows have no size entry. The others give once, few or many, or a class for an expanded clone.

d_call j_call v_call clone_size cdr3_nt cdr3_aa
- TRBJ2-7 TRBV20-1 few TGCAGTGCGCCCCTCTGGGAGACAGCAGCCTACGAGCAGTACTTC CSAPLWETAAYEQYF
TRBD2 TRBJ2-5 TRBV5-1 - TGCGCCAGCAGCTTGGGTGCTAGCGGGGGCATGAAGACCCAGTACTTC CASSLGASGGMKTQYF
- TRBJ2-3 TRBV7-2 - TGTGCCAGCAGCTTAGATTTCTCAGATACGCAGTATTTT CASSLDFSDTQYF
TRBD2 TRBJ2-7 TRBV6-5 - TGTGCCAGCAGCAGGACTAGCGAGTCCTACGAGCAGTACTTC CASSRTSESYEQYF
- TRBJ1-3 TRBV7-9 many TGTGCCAGCAGCTCCAGTACGGAAGCTGTAGGAAACACCATATATTTT CASSSSTEAVGNTIYF
- TRBJ1-5 TRBV15 - TGTGCCACCAGCAGAGCGGGGGGTGGTCAGCCCCAGCATTTT CATSRAGGGQPQHF
TRBD1 TRBJ2-1 TRBV5-1 few TGCGCCAGCAGCTTACAGGGGGACTCCTACAATGAGCAGTTCTTC CASSLQGDSYNEQFF
TRBD1 TRBJ2-7 TRBV6-5 few TGTGCCAGCAGTTACTCTCAGGGGGATCCCTACGAGCAGTACTTC CASSYSQGDPYEQYF
TRBD1 TRBJ2-2 TRBV7-3 few TGTGCCAGCAGCCCTACAGGGGGTAGAGCCGGGGAGCTGTTTTTT CASSPTGGRAGELFF
TRBD1 TRBJ1-2 TRBV7-3 few TGTGCCAGCAGCCCGGGGACAGGGCCGAGATATGGCTACACCTTC CASSPGTGPRYGYTF
TRBD2 TRBJ2-7 TRBV20-1 few TGCAGTGCTAGAGATGCCGGGGGGGTCGGCTACGAGCAGTACTTC CSARDAGGVGYEQYF
- TRBJ2-1 TRBV11-2 - TGTGCCAGCAGGATGAGTGGGACCTACAATGAGCAGTTCTTC CASRMSGTYNEQFF
TRBD2 TRBJ2-6 TRBV12-3/TRBV12-4 few TGTGCCAGCAGTTTCCCCCGACTAGCGGGCCTCAACGTCCTGACTTTC CASSFPRLAGLNVLTF
- TRBJ2-3 TRBV24-1 - TGTGCCACCAGTGATCCTACAGGCCTAGATACGCAGTATTTT CATSDPTGLDTQYF
- TRBJ2-5 TRBV2 few TGTGCCAGCAGTGCCCAGAGGACTGAGCAAGAGACCCAGTACTTC CASSAQRTEQETQYF
- TRBJ2-7 TRBV7-2 few TGTGCCAGCAGCTTGATAAGCTCCTACGAGCAGTACTTC CASSLISSYEQYF
- TRBJ1-1 TRBV5-1 many TGCGCCAGCAGCGCCTTGAACACTGAAGCTTTCTTT CASSALNTEAFF
- TRBJ2-3 TRBV9 many TGTGCCAGCAGCGGCCGTGACCGCACAGATACGCAGTATTTT CASSGRDRTDTQYF
TRBD1 TRBJ2-3 TRBV29-1 - TGCAGCGTTGATTCCCAGGGGGTGGATACGCAGTATTTT CSVDSQGVDTQYF
- TRBJ2-4 TRBV6-5 few TGTGCCAGCAGTTACATTAGATCCAGGGACATTCAGTACTTC CASSYIRSRDIQYF
- TRBJ2-5 TRBV7-9 - TGTGCCAGCAGCTCCAGATGGGGCCAGGAGACCCAGTACTTC CASSSRWGQETQYF
- TRBJ2-5 TRBV5-1 few TGCGCCAGCCGCCTGGGGGGGCGAGAGACCCAGTACTTC CASRLGGRETQYF
- TRBJ2-5 TRBV2 - TGTGCCAGCAGTGTAAGGGTGGAGACCCAGTACTTC CASSVRVETQYF
- TRBJ1-1 TRBV5-1 many TGTGCCAGCAGCTTGGTTGGCACTGAAGCTTTCTTT CASSLVGTEAFF
- TRBJ2-2 TRBV7-6 few TGTGCCAGCACCCACGACATGGGTAACACCGGGGAGCTGTTTTTT CASTHDMGNTGELFF
- TRBJ1-3 TRBV6-5 many TGTGCCAGCAGTTACGCTCTCTCTGGAAACACCATATATTTT CASSYALSGNTIYF
- TRBJ1-1 TRBV5-4 few TGTGCCAGCAGCCTCGAAGGGGTGAACACTGAAGCTTTCTTT CASSLEGVNTEAFF
- TRBJ1-5 TRBV12-3/TRBV12-4 - TGTGCCAGCAGTTTAATACTGGGGGCCAATCAGCCCCAGCATTTT CASSLILGANQPQHF
- TRBJ1-1 TRBV21-1 - TGTGCCAGCAGCAAGAGGTGGACACCAGACACTGAAGCTTTCTTT CASSKRWTPDTEAFF